The 16 T cell receptor beta chains below come from one sample, sequenced in a study of blood T cell repertoires in COVID-19. Clones were sequenced by immunoSEQ multiplex PCR, and TCRdb holds only the in-frame ones, with some missing. The sample carries hundreds of thousands of clones, roughly 88% recorded once. Sequenced: peripheral blood. Receptors originate from a woman aged 25 to 39 with active or convalescent COVID-19.

This clone was seen a few times. The chain uses TRBV4-1 and TRBJ2-1; TRBD1 is a possible D gene (5 bases). This CDR3 comprises 14 residues. Germline-derived CDR1 and CDR2 are MGHRA and YSYEKL. V lost 5 bases, J lost 4 bases, and 12 bases lay in between. CDR3 sequence (DNA): TGCGCCAGCAGCTTTCCTGACAGATACAATGAGCAGTTCTTC. Translation: CASSFPDRYNEQFF.

The rearrangement uses TRBV5-4 and TRBJ2-3; D is unclear. Germline values: CDR1 SGHNT, CDR2 YYREEE (reference sequence). The CDR3 sequence is 16 residues long. With 0 bases removed from V and 0 bases from J, the gap between germline ends came to 11 bases. The CDR3 coding sequence is TGTGCCAGCAGCTTGGGACCCCAGGCTAGCACAGATACGCAGTATTTT. Translation: CASSLGPQASTDTQYF. The full variable domain, with the rest looked up from reference TRBV5-4 and TRBJ2-3, is ETGVTQSPTHLIKTRGQQVTLRCSSQSGHNTVSWYQQALGQGPQFIFQYYREEENGRGNFPPRFSGLQFPNYSSELNVNALELDDSALYLCASSLGPQASTDTQYFGPGTRLTVL.

At least ten counts were recorded for this clone. The chain uses TRBV2 and TRBJ1-3; 7 positions agree with TRBD1. This CDR3 comprises 14 residues. Germline V CDR1 and CDR2: SNHLY, FYNNEI. The V and J ends lost 7 bases and 1 base, in that order; junction bases with no gene match: 4. CDR3 protein: CASKIQGSGNTIYF. The DNA of the CDR3 is TGTGCCAGCAAGATACAGGGGTCTGGAAACACCATATATTTT.

The chain carries TRBV28 and TRBJ2-7, with TRBD2 identical over 7 bases. The CDR3 extends over 13 amino acids. From germline, CDR1 is MDHEN and CDR2 SYDVKM. The V and J ends lost 6 bases and 6 bases, in that order; junction bases with no gene match: 8. The CDR3 sequence: CASRPGTTSEQYF. In nucleotides, the CDR3 is TGTGCCAGCAGACCGGGGACTACCAGCGAGCAGTACTTC.

This clone has more than one count but fewer than ten. The V call is TRBV19, the J call TRBJ2-1; tentatively, D is TRBD1 (6 bases). Germline V CDR1 and CDR2: LNHDA, SQIVND (reference sequence). V lost 4 bases and J lost 4, with 8 bases in between. This CDR3 spans 13 amino acids. The CDR3 is CASSKDRYNEQFF. The CDR3 nucleotides are TGTGCCAGTAGTAAGGACAGATACAATGAGCAGTTCTTC.

This clone was observed a few times. The J gene is TRBJ1-2, the V gene TRBV9; D is unclear. The V end was cut by 4 bases, the J end by 6 bases, with 13 bases between. Germline CDR1 SGDLS, CDR2 YYNGEE. The CDR3 has 13 residues. CDR3 bases: TGTGCCAGCAGCTCAAGAGCCCCGGATGGCTACACCTTC. Its translation is CASSSRAPDGYTF. Combining the CDR3 with reference TRBV9 and TRBJ1-2 gives the whole variable domain DSGVTQTPKHLITATGQRVTLRCSPRSGDLSVYWYQQSLDQGLQFLIQYYNGEERAKGNILERFSAQQFPDLHSELNLSSLELGDSALYFCASSSRAPDGYTFGSGTRLTVV.

The chain couples TRBV2 to TRBJ2-7, with TRBD1 matching 7 bases. This CDR3 has 14 residues. From germline, CDR1 is SNHLY and CDR2 FYNNEI. J was trimmed by 5 bases and V by 8 bases; bases with no gene match: 12. CDR3 bases: TGTGCCAGCGACAGGTCGGACAGGTTCAACGAGCAGTACTTC. Its protein is CASDRSDRFNEQYF. The complete variable domain, with remaining parts taken from reference TRBV2 and TRBJ2-7, reads EPEVTQTPSHQVTQMGQEVILRCVPISNHLYFYWYRQILGQKVEFLVSFYNNEISEKSEIFDDQFSVERPDGSNFTLKIRSTKLEDSAMYFCASDRSDRFNEQYFGPGTRLTVT.

This clone was detected a few times. The chain uses TRBV5-6 and TRBJ1-5, with D possibly being TRBD1 (6 bases). From germline, CDR1 is SGHDT and CDR2 YYEEEE. The germline V and J ends were trimmed by 1 base and 6 bases, with 17 bases remaining between them. The CDR3 has 16 residues. The CDR3 DNA is TGTGCCAGCAGCTTGTCCGGTCGGGGGGCGGGTCAGCCCCAGCATTTT. Translating gives CASSLSGRGAGQPQHF.

The V call is TRBV7-2, the J call TRBJ2-5, with TRBD2 matching over 11 bases. From germline, CDR1 is SGHTA and CDR2 FQGNSA. The CDR3 sequence is 14 residues long. V lost 6 bases to trimming and J lost 6 bases; unmatched junction nucleotides: 6. The CDR3 nucleotides read TGTGCCAGCAGTCTGACTAGCGGGGCCAAGACCCAGTACTTC. Translating it yields CASSLTSGAKTQYF. The variable domain in full, completed from reference TRBV7-2 and TRBJ2-5, reads GAGVSQSPSNKVTEKGKDVELRCDPISGHTALYWYRQSLGQGLEFLIYFQGNSAPDKSGLPSDRFSAERTGGSVSTLTIQRTQQEDSAVYLCASSLTSGAKTQYFGPGTRLLVL.

V usage is TRBV6-4 and J usage is TRBJ1-1, with D unclear. Trimming took 6 bases from V and 1 from J, leaving 9 bases between them. Germline V gene data show CDR1 as MRHNA and CDR2 as SNTAGT. This CDR3 contains 13 residues. CDR3 nucleotide sequence: TGTGCCAGCAGCCTTGACTCGAACACTGAAGCTTTCTTT. It translates to CASSLDSNTEAFF.

This chain connects TRBV3-1 (or the pseudogene TRBV3-2) to TRBJ2-2, with 12 positions matching TRBD2. V gave up 0 bases and J gave up 3 bases; unmatched junction bases: 5. The CDR3 extends over 18 amino acids. Germline lookup yields CDR1 LGHDT and CDR2 YNNKEL (reference sequence). The CDR3: CASSQDLAGGRYTGELFF. The CDR3 DNA is TGTGCCAGCAGCCAAGATCTAGCGGGGGGGCGCTACACCGGGGAGCTGTTTTTT.

V usage is TRBV12-3 or TRBV12-4 and J usage is TRBJ1-5, with 8 bases identical to TRBD1. J lost 8 bases, V lost 9 bases, and 6 bases had no gene match. CDR3 size: 12 residues. CDR3 sequence: CASSGGLEPQHF. CDR3 sequence (DNA): TGTGCCAGTTCAGGGGGCTTGGAGCCCCAGCATTTT.

V and J are TRBV18 and TRBJ1-1; maybe TRBD1 (5 bases). V dropped 5 bases and J dropped 2 bases, with 9 bases sitting between them. Germline V gene sequence: CDR1 KGHSH, CDR2 LQKENI. The CDR3 contains 13 residues. As DNA, the CDR3 is TGTGCCAGCTCAGAGACAGTAAACACTGAAGCTTTCTTT. Amino acid sequence: CASSETVNTEAFF.

The chain combines TRBV6-4 with TRBJ2-7, with 11 positions matching TRBD2. Trimming removed 5 bases from V and 2 bases from J; junction bases left unmatched: 2. Germline V gene data show CDR1 as MRHNA and CDR2 as SNTAGT. This CDR3 has 14 residues. The CDR3 DNA sequence: TGTGCCAGCAGTCCGACTAGCGGGGCCTACGAGCAGTACTTC. This translates into CASSPTSGAYEQYF.

The rearrangement links TRBV5-1 to TRBJ2-2; TRBD1 matches 10 bases. The CDR3 has 14 residues. V was pared by 7 bases and J by 5 bases, with 5 bases of the junction left unmatched. The V gene's germline CDR1 is SGHRS and CDR2 YFSETQ. CDR3 nucleotides: TGCGCCAGCTGGGACAGGGGTGAGACCGGGGAGCTGTTTTTT. Protein product: CASWDRGETGELFF.

CDR3 in DNA: TGCGCCAGCAGCTTGGGACAGGGCACCTCTGAAGCTTTCTTT. Translation: CASSLGQGTSEAFF. The chain joins TRBV5-1 to TRBJ1-1, with 7 bases lining up with TRBD1. CDR3 length: 14 amino acids. The V gene end was trimmed by 0 bases and the J gene end by 6 bases; junction bases not matched to a gene: 5. Per germline, CDR1 SGHRS and CDR2 YFSETQ.